A single sample gave rise to the 29 T cell receptor beta chains below, sequenced in a study of cytomegalovirus exposure and HLA in healthy donors. PCR employed 60 Vbeta and 13 Jbeta primers. This table comes from immunoSEQ multiplex PCR, and its TCRdb copy is limited to in-frame clones, with some not included. Its table lists about 83,000 clones. The sequenced material came from PBMCs. These receptors originate from a man aged 18-30 years in good health and CMV-seropositive.

This chain joins TRBV6-6 and TRBJ1-5; no reliable D call. Germline V gene data show CDR1 as MNHNY and CDR2 as SVGAGI (reference sequence). The V and J ends lost 9 bases and 4 bases respectively, with 13 bases between them. This CDR3 region has 13 residues. The CDR3 loop is CASRHMVNQPQHF. The CDR3 DNA reads as TGTGCCAGTAGACATATGGTAAATCAGCCCCAGCATTTT.

V is TRBV5-1 and J is TRBJ1-3; D may be TRBD1 (6 bases). The CDR3 contains 13 residues. In germline, CDR1 is SGHRS, CDR2 YFSETQ. V was cut by 4 bases and J by 4 bases, with 9 bases left in between. Here the CDR3 reads CASSGGQGNTIYF. In DNA form, the CDR3 reads TGCGCCAGCAGCGGCGGACAGGGAAACACCATATATTTT. Full variable domain (outside the CDR3, taken from reference TRBV5-1 and TRBJ1-3): KAGVTQTPRYLIKTRGQQVTLSCSPISGHRSVSWYQQTPGQGLQFLFEYFSETQRNKGNFPGRFSGRQFSNSRSEMNVSTLELGDSALYLCASSGGQGNTIYFGEGSWLTVV.

The chain links TRBV7-9 to TRBJ1-2, with 10 positions matching TRBD1. Trimming removed 5 bases from V and 6 bases from J; junction bases left unmatched: 9. The germline gives CDR1 SEHNR, CDR2 FQNEAQ (reference sequence). The CDR3 totals 15 residues. CDR3 sequence reads: CASSRDRGPKDGYTF. Written as DNA, the CDR3 is TGTGCCAGCAGCCGGGACAGGGGTCCTAAGGATGGCTACACCTTC.

V is TRBV5-1 and J is TRBJ2-2, with 8 positions matching TRBD1. The CDR3 runs to 17 residues. Germline CDR1 SGHRS, CDR2 YFSETQ. With V trimmed by 3 bases and J by 5 bases, 12 bases remained unmatched. The CDR3 loop reads CASSSTLGQGWTGELFF. The CDR3 region has the DNA TGCGCCAGCAGCTCAACCCTTGGACAGGGATGGACCGGGGAGCTGTTTTTT.

This chain uses TRBV27 with TRBJ1-2, with 10 positions matching TRBD1. V was pared by 0 bases and J by 5 bases, with 3 bases of the junction left unmatched. Per germline, CDR1 MNHEY and CDR2 SMNVEV (reference sequence). The CDR3 sequence is 15 residues long. CDR3 sequence reads: CASSLSPGQGYGYTF. The CDR3 nucleotides read TGTGCCAGCAGTTTATCTCCGGGACAGGGGTATGGCTACACCTTC.

The chain is built from TRBV28 and TRBJ1-2; perhaps TRBD1 as D (6 bases). V was cut by 6 bases and J by 4 bases, with 21 bases left in between. The CDR3 has 16 residues. Per germline, CDR1 MDHEN and CDR2 SYDVKM. CDR3 region: CASSSLGAEKGYGYTF. The CDR3 DNA is TGTGCCAGCAGCTCCCTGGGGGCTGAAAAAGGCTATGGCTACACCTTC.

The J gene is TRBJ2-7, the V gene TRBV5-6; TRBD1 aligns across 8 bases. This CDR3 has 15 amino acids. Germline trimming cut 5 bases from V and 0 bases from J; bases unmatched to any gene: 7. Germline loops: CDR1 SGHDT, CDR2 YYEEEE. CDR3 DNA sequence: TGTGCCAGCAGTTCCGGGACAGGAAACTCCTACGAGCAGTACTTC. Translated, it gives CASSSGTGNSYEQYF.

The rearrangement uses TRBV13 and TRBJ1-1; D remains ambiguous. The V and J ends lost 3 bases and 3 bases respectively, with 8 bases between them. The CDR3 totals 13 residues. From germline, CDR1 is PRHDT and CDR2 FYEKMQ (reference sequence). CDR3 sequence: CASSFEGDTEAFF. Written as DNA, the CDR3 is TGTGCCAGCAGCTTTGAAGGAGACACTGAAGCTTTCTTT.

This chain joins TRBV5-1 and TRBJ2-7, with 7 bases lining up with TRBD1. CDR1 is SGHRS, CDR2 YFSETQ, per germline. With V trimmed by 2 bases and J by 2 bases, 7 bases remained unmatched. The length of the CDR3 is 15 residues. Here the CDR3 reads CASSFGQVGAYEQYF. For the CDR3, the DNA is TGCGCCAGCAGCTTTGGACAGGTTGGAGCCTACGAGCAGTACTTC.

The genes are TRBV2 and TRBJ2-3, with a possible D match to TRBD1 (6 bases). The CDR3 covers 15 residues. Germline-derived CDR1 and CDR2 are SNHLY and FYNNEI. Trimming shortened V by 3 bases and J by 6 bases, and 16 bases separated the two germline ends. CDR3 coding DNA: TGTGCCAGCAGTGACAAGGACAGACAGTTGGATACGCAGTATTTT. This codes for CASSDKDRQLDTQYF.

The chain joins TRBV27 to TRBJ2-3; 8 nucleotides line up with TRBD2. J lost 4 bases, V lost 3 bases, and 3 bases had no gene match. Germline V gene sequence: CDR1 MNHEY, CDR2 SMNVEV (reference sequence). The CDR3 extends over 14 amino acids. CDR3 amino acids: CASSFGAGADTQYF. The CDR3 DNA sequence: TGTGCCAGCAGTTTCGGAGCGGGAGCAGATACGCAGTATTTT.

This chain links TRBV5-1 with TRBJ1-1; possible D gene TRBD1, 5 bases. Germline V gene data show CDR1 as SGHRS and CDR2 as YFSETQ. V lost 3 bases and J lost 4, with 13 bases in between. The CDR3 totals 14 residues. CDR3 nucleotides: TGCGCCAGCAGCTCCCTCGGGGGGGGCACTGAAGCTTTCTTT. Translated: CASSSLGGGTEAFF. Looking up the rest from reference TRBV5-1 and TRBJ1-1 gives the full variable domain: KAGVTQTPRYLIKTRGQQVTLSCSPISGHRSVSWYQQTPGQGLQFLFEYFSETQRNKGNFPGRFSGRQFSNSRSEMNVSTLELGDSALYLCASSSLGGGTEAFFGQGTRLTVV.

This sequence joins TRBV5-4 and TRBJ1-5; D call uncertain. V lost 4 bases to trimming and J lost 5 bases, with 19 bases between them. CDR1 and CDR2 (germline): SGHNT, YYREEE (reference sequence). The CDR3 extends over 16 amino acids. CDR3 nucleotide sequence: TGTGCCAGCAGCGTGGGTCCGGGTCGGGAGGATCAGCCCCAGCATTTT. This codes for CASSVGPGREDQPQHF.

The rearrangement links TRBV28 to TRBJ2-1, with 8 bases identical to TRBD2. This CDR3 is 15 amino acids long. With 6 bases clipped from V and 6 bases from J, the junction kept 10 bases outside the gene matches. The germline V gene has CDR1 MDHEN and CDR2 SYDVKM. In nucleotides, the CDR3 is TGTGCCAGCAGAGGGGCCGGGAGGGTGGGCAATGAGCAGTTCTTC. Protein: CASRGAGRVGNEQFF. The full variable domain, with the rest looked up from reference TRBV28 and TRBJ2-1, is DVKVTQSSRYLVKRTGEKVFLECVQDMDHENMFWYRQDPGLGLRLIYFSYDVKMKEKGDIPEGYSVSREKKERFSLILESASTNQTSMYLCASRGAGRVGNEQFFGPGTRLTVL.

This chain joins TRBV15 and TRBJ2-1, with 8 bases fitting TRBD2. V trimming: 1 base; J trimming: 5 bases; junction bases outside the gene matches: 4. This CDR3 is 15 amino acids long. Germline CDR1 and CDR2: LNHNV and YYDKDF (reference sequence). CDR3 in amino acids: CATSRGSGGDNEQFF. The CDR3 bases are TGTGCCACCAGCAGAGGTTCCGGGGGGGACAATGAGCAGTTCTTC.

V is TRBV19 and J is TRBJ1-5; D unclear. V lost 5 bases, J lost 1 base, and 15 bases lay in between. Germline CDR1 reads LNHDA; CDR2 reads SQIVND (reference sequence). The CDR3 has 16 residues. Written as DNA, the CDR3 is TGTGCCAGTAGTGCCTATGAATGGAGGAGCAATCAGCCCCAGCATTTT. It is translated as CASSAYEWRSNQPQHF.

The chain couples TRBV28 to TRBJ1-4; D is ambiguous. Trimming took 2 bases from V and 5 from J, leaving 9 bases between them. This CDR3 has 14 amino acids. Germline V gives CDR1 MDHEN, CDR2 SYDVKM. CDR3 nucleotide sequence: TGTGCCAGCAGTTTAAGCGGCTGGAATGAAAAACTGTTTTTT. As protein: CASSLSGWNEKLFF.

The chain couples TRBV28 to TRBJ2-2, with 9 positions matching TRBD2. Looked up from germline, CDR1 is MDHEN and CDR2 is SYDVKM. The CDR3 is made up of 15 amino acids. V lost 6 bases to trimming and J lost 2 bases; unmatched junction nucleotides: 4. CDR3: CASRPTSGNTGELFF. The CDR3, as DNA: TGTGCCAGCAGACCGACTAGCGGAAACACCGGGGAGCTGTTTTTT.

This sequence joins TRBV7-9 and TRBJ1-5; TRBD1 matches at 7 bases. With V trimmed by 4 bases and J by 0 bases, 6 bases remained unmatched. Germline values: CDR1 SEHNR, CDR2 FQNEAQ (reference sequence). The CDR3 is 16 amino acids. The CDR3 DNA is TGTGCCAGCAGCTACCGATGGGACAGTAGCAATCAGCCCCAGCATTTT. Translating it yields CASSYRWDSSNQPQHF.

The chain joins TRBV5-1 to TRBJ2-1, with TRBD1 matching over 7 bases. Germline V lookup: CDR1 SGHRS, CDR2 YFSETQ. V lost 2 bases, J lost 1 base, and 3 bases stayed unmatched. The CDR3 length is 15 residues. The CDR3 DNA reads TGCGCCAGCAGCTTACCGGGACAGTCCTACAATGAGCAGTTCTTC. Translation gives CASSLPGQSYNEQFF.

The V call is TRBV5-1, the J call TRBJ1-2; D possibly corresponds to TRBD1 (6 bases). Between the trimmed V and J ends, which lost 2 bases and 11 bases, there was a span of 19 bases. Germline CDR1 and CDR2: SGHRS and YFSETQ. This CDR3 is 14 amino acids long. CDR3: CASSFDRPDGMYTF. The CDR3 region has the DNA TGCGCCAGCAGCTTCGACAGGCCCGACGGGATGTACACCTTC.

J is TRBJ1-3 and V is TRBV7-9, with 11 bases fitting TRBD1. V dropped 5 bases and J dropped 0; count of bases not matched to a gene: 9. In germline, CDR1 is SEHNR, CDR2 FQNEAQ (reference sequence). The CDR3 loop spans 18 amino acids. CDR3 in amino acids: CASSLLRDRGFSGNTIYF. CDR3 sequence (DNA): TGTGCCAGCAGCCTCCTTAGGGACAGGGGGTTCTCTGGAAACACCATATATTTT.

The gene calls are TRBV28 and TRBJ1-1; 7 bases are a match to TRBD1. The V segment lost 3 bases and the J segment 0 bases; nucleotides outside the gene matches: 7. Germline V gives CDR1 MDHEN, CDR2 SYDVKM. This CDR3 contains 16 residues. CDR3 in amino acids: CASSFKGQSLNTEAFF. CDR3 nucleotide sequence: TGTGCCAGCAGTTTTAAGGGACAGTCCTTGAACACTGAAGCTTTCTTT. The complete variable domain, with remaining parts taken from reference TRBV28 and TRBJ1-1, reads DVKVTQSSRYLVKRTGEKVFLECVQDMDHENMFWYRQDPGLGLRLIYFSYDVKMKEKGDIPEGYSVSREKKERFSLILESASTNQTSMYLCASSFKGQSLNTEAFFGQGTRLTVV.

The rearrangement uses TRBV27 and TRBJ2-7; unclear D gene. Germline values: CDR1 MNHEY, CDR2 SMNVEV (reference sequence). V was cut by 4 bases and J by 0 bases, with 13 bases left in between. The CDR3 consists of 15 residues. CDR3: CASSWAGSSSYEQYF. CDR3 nucleotide sequence: TGTGCCAGCAGTTGGGCCGGCTCTTCCTCCTACGAGCAGTACTTC.

CDR3 nucleotides: TGTGCCAGCCGGGTGTGGGTGACGGACGAGCAGTACTTC. Amino acid sequence: CASRVWVTDEQYF. V and J are TRBV25-1 and TRBJ2-7; D is undetermined. The V and J ends lost 8 bases and 5 bases respectively, with 16 bases between them. Germline-derived CDR1 and CDR2 are MGHDK and SYGVNS. CDR3 length: 13 residues.

The CDR3 region has the DNA TGTGCCAGCAGCTTCGGTAGCAGTTCTAAAGATACGCAGTATTTT. It specifies CASSFGSSSKDTQYF. The rearrangement links TRBV7-9 to TRBJ2-3; D gene unclear. CDR3 size: 15 residues. Trimming removed 3 bases from V and 5 bases from J, with 15 bases in between. In germline, CDR1 is SEHNR, CDR2 FQNEAQ (reference sequence).

V and J are TRBV19 and TRBJ1-1; D is unresolved. Trimming pared 3 bases from V and 1 base from J, leaving 12 bases between. This CDR3 has 15 residues. Germline V lookup: CDR1 LNHDA, CDR2 SQIVND (reference sequence). The CDR3 here is CASSITFLRNTEAFF. CDR3 nucleotide sequence: TGTGCCAGTAGTATCACTTTCCTGCGGAACACTGAAGCTTTCTTT.

V and J are TRBV2 and TRBJ1-5, with 7 bases that match TRBD1. This CDR3 region has 17 residues. Germline CDR1 is SNHLY and CDR2 is FYNNEI. V was clipped by 6 bases and J by 2 bases; unmatched bases: 13. CDR3 bases: TGTGCCAGCAGACAGATGCTGACAGGGATCGGCAATCAGCCCCAGCATTTT. Translating it yields CASRQMLTGIGNQPQHF.

The chain combines TRBV2 with TRBJ2-5, with D possibly matching TRBD1 (5 bases). The CDR3 spans 13 residues. V was pared by 5 bases and J by 3 bases, with 10 bases between. Per germline, CDR1 SNHLY and CDR2 FYNNEI. The CDR3 nucleotides are TGTGCCAGCAGTAGGGGTAGGGAAGAGACCCAGTACTTC. Translated, it gives CASSRGREETQYF.